This T cell receptor (beta chain) was found in a study of vaccination and CD4 T cells after COVID-19. About the study: Researchers treated cells with overlapping spike peptides taken from SARS-CoV-2, HCoV-NL63, HCoV-OC43 and HCoV-229E.

Treatment here: approximately nine-day PBMC culture with coronavirus spike peptide pools or control peptides (ViraFEST assay). Investigators obtained the unexposed donor's CD4+ T cells before the COVID-19 pandemic (2011-2018). Once peptide pools had expanded antigen-specific T cells, ViraFEST sequenced TCRs. Researchers reported culturing roughly 2 million PBMCs per well with approximately 9.3 IU/ml IL-2 and 10 ug/ml peptide pools. An Oncomine TCR Beta short-read assay was used to sequence the DNA from cultured CD4+ T cells. TCRdb passed the PCR reads through MiXCR, listing each CDR3 protein once. The sample lists about 7,000 distinct CDR3 sequences, under 40% seen once, with approximately 29% in the top ten. This clonotype showed up just a few times. Its antigen is not known. CDR3 length equals 14 residues. The V end was cut by 2 bases, the J end by 3 bases, with 9 bases between. Germline V lookup: CDR1 SGHRS, CDR2 YFSETQ.

The sequence came from a human donor in good health. The specimen was CD4+ T cells from blood, cultured in vitro. The chain has TRBV5-1 and TRBJ1-5, with unresolved D. CDR3 DNA sequence: TGCGCCAGCAGCTTAGAAGGGAACAATCAGCCCCAGCATTTT. Its protein is CASSLEGNNQPQHF.